This is a list of T cell receptor beta chains from one sample in a study of blood T cell repertoires in COVID-19. Produced via immunoSEQ multiplex PCR; TCRdb's table is partial and in-frame only. The data contain over 250,000 clones, approximately 86% of them singletons. Sequenced sample: peripheral blood. Receptors were obtained from a man aged 35 to 55 who had recovered from COVID-19. Each CDR3 is given with its conserved first and last residue. Each record gives: V gene, J gene, clone size, D gene, CDR3 DNA, CDR3 protein. D genes are given only for firm matches. The size of a clone is reported for some rows only, either as once, few or many, or as a class for expanded clones.

V gene: TRBV18; J gene: TRBJ1-6; clone size: once; D gene: .; CDR3 DNA: TGTGCCAGCTCACCACTCAGCTCCTATAATTCACCCCTCCACTTT; CDR3 protein: CASSPLSSYNSPLHF
V gene: TRBV4-1; J gene: TRBJ1-2; clone size: .; D gene: TRBD1; CDR3 DNA: TGCGCCAGCAGCCAAGAGAGTACAGGGGGTTACAATGGCTACACCTTC; CDR3 protein: CASSQESTGGYNGYTF
V gene: TRBV29-1; J gene: TRBJ1-1; clone size: .; D gene: .; CDR3 DNA: TGCAGCGTCGCGGGGGGTATATGGACTGAAGCTTTCTTT; CDR3 protein: CSVAGGIWTEAFF
V gene: TRBV9; J gene: TRBJ2-3; clone size: .; D gene: TRBD2; CDR3 DNA: TGTGCCAGCAGCCCTCTAGCGGATGGAGATACGCAGTATTTT; CDR3 protein: CASSPLADGDTQYF
V gene: TRBV18; J gene: TRBJ1-4; clone size: .; D gene: TRBD1; CDR3 DNA: TGTGCCAGCTCCCAAGACAGGGGGTTTAGTGAAAAACTGTTTTTT; CDR3 protein: CASSQDRGFSEKLFF
V gene: TRBV6-6; J gene: TRBJ1-5; clone size: .; D gene: .; CDR3 DNA: TGTGCCAGCGCGCCGCAGGTTCTCAATCAGCCCCAGCATTTT; CDR3 protein: CASAPQVLNQPQHF
V gene: TRBV6-5; J gene: TRBJ1-2; clone size: .; D gene: TRBD1; CDR3 DNA: TGTGCCAGCAGTCGGACAGGGGGGAGCTATGGCTACACCTTC; CDR3 protein: CASSRTGGSYGYTF
V gene: TRBV5-1; J gene: TRBJ2-2; clone size: .; D gene: TRBD1; CDR3 DNA: TGCGCCAGCAGCTGGACAGGGGGTGGCACCGGGGAGCTGTTTTTT; CDR3 protein: CASSWTGGGTGELFF
V gene: TRBV11-2; J gene: TRBJ1-2; clone size: .; D gene: .; CDR3 DNA: TGTGCCAGCAGCTTAGCCGGGGGGGAATATGGCTACACCTTC; CDR3 protein: CASSLAGGEYGYTF
V gene: TRBV27; J gene: TRBJ2-3; clone size: .; D gene: TRBD2; CDR3 DNA: TGTGCCAGCAGTTTCGGTAGCGGGATCCCCACAGATACGCAGTATTTT; CDR3 protein: CASSFGSGIPTDTQYF
V gene: TRBV7-2; J gene: TRBJ2-5; clone size: .; D gene: TRBD2; CDR3 DNA: TGTGCCAGCAGCCCAAGGACTAGCCGGGAGACCCAGTACTTC; CDR3 protein: CASSPRTSRETQYF
V gene: TRBV7-9; J gene: TRBJ2-7; clone size: once; D gene: TRBD1; CDR3 DNA: TGTGCCAGCAGTTATGACGGACAGGGGCCCTACGAGCAGTACTTC; CDR3 protein: CASSYDGQGPYEQYF
V gene: TRBV7-2; J gene: TRBJ2-7; clone size: few; D gene: .; CDR3 DNA: TGTGCCAGCAGCTTCGGTTTGTCGGGGACATTTTACGAGCAGTACTTC; CDR3 protein: CASSFGLSGTFYEQYF
V gene: TRBV11-2; J gene: TRBJ2-1; clone size: .; D gene: TRBD2; CDR3 DNA: TGTGCCAGCAGCCGGACTAGGAATGAGCAGTTCTTC; CDR3 protein: CASSRTRNEQFF
V gene: TRBV2; J gene: TRBJ1-5; clone size: .; D gene: .; CDR3 DNA: TGTGCCAGCAGGGCGACAATTTCTAGCAATCAGCCCCAGCATTTT; CDR3 protein: CASRATISSNQPQHF
V gene: TRBV27; J gene: TRBJ2-3; clone size: .; D gene: TRBD1; CDR3 DNA: TGTGCCAGCAGTCAAACAGGGGGCAGAGATACGCAGTATTTT; CDR3 protein: CASSQTGGRDTQYF
V gene: TRBV29-1; J gene: TRBJ2-1; clone size: .; D gene: TRBD2; CDR3 DNA: TGCAGCGCCCCGGGACTAGGTTACAATGAGCAGTTCTTC; CDR3 protein: CSAPGLGYNEQFF
V gene: TRBV7-8; J gene: TRBJ2-5; clone size: once; D gene: TRBD1; CDR3 DNA: TGTGCCAGCAGCTTACCCTCGACAGGGGGCTATGAGACCCAGTACTTC; CDR3 protein: CASSLPSTGGYETQYF
V gene: TRBV9; J gene: TRBJ1-1; clone size: .; D gene: .; CDR3 DNA: TGTGCCAGCAGCGTAACTCCCAGGGTGGTGGGTCCCACTGAAGCTTTCTTT; CDR3 protein: CASSVTPRVVGPTEAFF
V gene: TRBV5-4; J gene: TRBJ2-2; clone size: .; D gene: TRBD2; CDR3 DNA: TGTGCCAGCAGCTTGGGCCAGCGGGGTGGCACCGGGGAGCTGTTTTTT; CDR3 protein: CASSLGQRGGTGELFF
V gene: TRBV20-1; J gene: TRBJ2-7; clone size: .; D gene: TRBD2; CDR3 DNA: TGCAGTGCTAGTGGACTAGCGGGGGGATCCTACGAGCAGTACTTC; CDR3 protein: CSASGLAGGSYEQYF
V gene: TRBV15; J gene: TRBJ2-7; clone size: .; D gene: TRBD2; CDR3 DNA: TGTGCCACCAGCAGAGGTCCTAGCGGGGCGACCTACGAGCAGTACTTC; CDR3 protein: CATSRGPSGATYEQYF
V gene: TRBV10-3; J gene: TRBJ2-7; clone size: .; D gene: TRBD2; CDR3 DNA: TGTGCCACCAGACGAGCGGGGGTCTACGAGCAGTACTTC; CDR3 protein: CATRRAGVYEQYF
V gene: TRBV7-2; J gene: TRBJ2-2; clone size: .; D gene: .; CDR3 DNA: TGTGCCAGCAGCCGGAACACCGGGGAGCTGTTTTTT; CDR3 protein: CASSRNTGELFF
V gene: TRBV9; J gene: TRBJ2-2; clone size: .; D gene: .; CDR3 DNA: TGTGCCAGCAGGAAGGACAGAAACACCGGGGAGCTGTTTTTT; CDR3 protein: CASRKDRNTGELFF
V gene: TRBV18; J gene: TRBJ2-7; clone size: .; D gene: .; CDR3 DNA: TGTGCCAGCTCACTATCCGGGACTCTCGAGCAGTACTTC; CDR3 protein: CASSLSGTLEQYF
V gene: TRBV28; J gene: TRBJ2-2; clone size: few; D gene: TRBD2; CDR3 DNA: TGTGCCAGCAGTTCCTCCGGGACTACCGGTACCGGGGAGCTGTTTTTT; CDR3 protein: CASSSSGTTGTGELFF
V gene: TRBV12-3/TRBV12-4; J gene: TRBJ1-1; clone size: .; D gene: .; CDR3 DNA: TGTGCCAGCAACCCCGGGGGTGAAGCTTTCTTT; CDR3 protein: CASNPGGEAFF
V gene: TRBV7-8; J gene: TRBJ2-7; clone size: .; D gene: TRBD2; CDR3 DNA: TGTGCCAGCAGCCCCCTAGCGGGGGGGACCTACGAGCAGTACTTC; CDR3 protein: CASSPLAGGTYEQYF
V gene: TRBV27; J gene: TRBJ1-1; clone size: .; D gene: .; CDR3 DNA: TGTGCCAGCAGGCCCCTAGGTGGGGCCACTGAAGCTTTCTTT; CDR3 protein: CASRPLGGATEAFF
V gene: TRBV7-9; J gene: TRBJ2-1; clone size: .; D gene: .; CDR3 DNA: TGTGCCAGCAGCTTAGGGGGAGTTCCCTACAATGAGCAGTTCTTC; CDR3 protein: CASSLGGVPYNEQFF